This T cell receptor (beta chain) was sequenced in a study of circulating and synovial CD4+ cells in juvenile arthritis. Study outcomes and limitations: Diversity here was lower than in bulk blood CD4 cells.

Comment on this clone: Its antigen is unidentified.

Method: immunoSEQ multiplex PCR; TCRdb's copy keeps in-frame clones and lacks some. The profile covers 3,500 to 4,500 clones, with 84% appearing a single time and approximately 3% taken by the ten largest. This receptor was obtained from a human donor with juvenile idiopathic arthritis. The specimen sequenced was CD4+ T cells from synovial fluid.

DNA of the CDR3: TGTGCCATCAGTGAGGACGGGATGCGGACTGAAGCTTTCTTT. Translating gives CAISEDGMRTEAFF. The chain recombines TRBV10-3 with TRBJ1-1, with D unresolved. CDR3 length equals 14 residues. V gave up 2 bases and J gave up 5 bases, with 12 bases separating them. Per germline, CDR1 ENHRY and CDR2 SYGVKD.